This TCR beta chain was documented in a study of cytomegalovirus exposure and HLA in healthy donors. Overall study findings and caveats: Most sequenced TCRs were rare (though some public TCRs occurred in many donors). One later analysis, an examination of the 120 or so validation repertoires, found that first-cohort TCR clusters tended to co-occur in them. Researchers counted approximately 160 TCR beta chains as cytomegalovirus-associated.

With respect to this clone: The antigen is undetermined.

Trimming at V came to 0 bases and at J to 8 bases, leaving 5 bases not matched to a gene. Germline V lookup: CDR1 SQVTM, CDR2 ANQGSEA. The CDR3 extends over 14 amino acids. The method was immunoSEQ multiplex PCR; TCRdb's version includes in-frame clones alone and lacks a portion of them. Counted here are about 64,000 clones, approximately 90% occurring once; the ten biggest clones make up around 1.5%. Material for sequencing was PBMCs. The receptor's source is a woman aged 18 to 35 in good health and CMV-seronegative. The gene calls are TRBV29-1 and TRBJ2-1, with TRBD2 matching over 9 bases. In nucleotides, the CDR3 is TGCAGCGTTGAAGAGGGGACTAGCAGCCATGAGCAGTTCTTC. Protein product: CSVEEGTSSHEQFF.